Listed below are T cell receptor beta chains from one sample, sequenced in a study of T cell repertoires in cytomegalovirus infection. Their antigen targets remain unknown. TCRdb reprocessed the reads via MiXCR and lists one record per CDR3 protein. The table shows hundreds of thousands of distinct CDR3 sequences, with about 31% occurring only once. The material sequenced was cultured CD8+ T cells from PBMCs, taken from culture after CMV antigen stimulation. These receptors were obtained from a human donor in good health (CMV status not recorded). Some clones in this sample may be carry-over from other donors' samples. CDR3s include the opening cysteine and the closing phenylalanine or tryptophan. A D gene is named only where the DNA matches it firmly. Not every row has a clone size; where given, it reads once, few, many or a size class.

d_gene	j_gene	abundance	v_gene	CDR3aa	CDR3nt
TRBD1	TRBJ1-5	-	TRBV19	CASTATGGGNQPQHF	TGTGCCAGTACCGCGACAGGGGGAGGGAATCAGCCCCAGCATTTT
-	TRBJ2-2	many	TRBV7-8	CASRPGAATGELFF	TGTGCCAGCAGGCCAGGGGCCGCCACCGGGGAGCTGTTTTTT
TRBD1	TRBJ1-2	-	TRBV12-3/TRBV12-4	CASSLLVGGPYGYTF	TGTGCCAGCAGTTTACTTGTAGGGGGCCCCTATGGCTACACCTTC
-	TRBJ2-7	few	TRBV10-1	CASSEFSGEQYF	TGCGCCAGCAGTGAGTTTAGCGGTGAGCAGTACTTC
-	TRBJ1-5	-	TRBV7-6	CASSPSGGHQPQHF	TGTGCCAGCAGCCCCAGTGGGGGCCATCAGCCCCAGCATTTT
-	TRBJ1-1	-	TRBV7-9	CASSLAKNEAFF	TGTGCCAGCAGCTTAGCCAAAAATGAAGCTTTCTTT
-	TRBJ1-1	-	TRBV7-3	CASSSHSNTEAFF	TGTGCCAGCAGCTCTCACTCGAACACTGAAGCTTTCTTT
-	TRBJ1-2	few	TRBV7-9	CASSLQGGANYGYTF	TGTGCCAGCAGCCTACAAGGCGGGGCTAACTATGGCTACACCTTC
-	TRBJ1-3	few	TRBV7-6	CASSLGRDPGNTIYF	TGTGCTAGCAGCTTAGGGAGGGACCCTGGAAACACCATATATTTT
-	TRBJ2-3	-	TRBV7-9	CASSSRQDIADTQYF	TGTGCCAGCAGCTCACGACAGGACATTGCAGATACGCAGTATTTT
TRBD2	TRBJ2-2	-	TRBV20-1	CSAHRDYPFTGELFF	TGCAGTGCTCACCGGGACTATCCCTTCACCGGGGAGCTGTTTTTT
-	TRBJ2-5	-	TRBV7-8	CASRAEQETQYF	TGTGCCAGCAGGGCTGAACAAGAGACCCAGTACTTC
-	TRBJ2-2	many	TRBV27	CASSFGGTGELFF	TGTGCCAGCAGCTTCGGGGGAACCGGGGAGCTGTTTTTT
TRBD1	TRBJ1-2	-	TRBV10-3	CAISELLPDRGSGYTF	TGTGCCATCAGTGAGCTTTTGCCGGACAGGGGCTCTGGCTACACCTTC
-	TRBJ1-5	few	TRBV2	CASSPSGPASNQPQHF	TGTGCCAGCAGTCCTTCAGGGCCCGCCAGCAATCAGCCCCAGCATTTT
-	TRBJ1-1	-	TRBV7-6	CASRPPGPGAFF	TGTGCCAGCCGCCCCCCGGGGCCCGGAGCTTTCTTT
-	TRBJ1-1	-	TRBV19	CASTHRGGTLEAFF	TGTGCCAGTACCCATCGCGGGGGGACCCTTGAAGCTTTCTTT
-	TRBJ2-3	few	TRBV20-1	CSARDRDRTDTQYF	TGCAGTGCTAGAGATAGGGATCGCACAGATACGCAGTATTTT
-	TRBJ1-5	-	TRBV7-9	CASSSQRGGPQPQHF	TGTGCCAGCAGCTCTCAGAGGGGGGGACCACAGCCCCAGCATTTT
TRBD1	TRBJ2-1	-	TRBV5-5	CASSRQGAFNEQFF	TGTGCCAGCAGCCGACAGGGGGCTTTCAATGAGCAGTTCTTC
TRBD2	TRBJ2-1	once	TRBV24-1	CATSVRTSGGADEQFF	TGTGCCACCAGTGTAAGAACTAGCGGGGGGGCCGATGAGCAGTTCTTC
TRBD2	TRBJ2-5	-	TRBV10-3	CAISDLTSYGTQYF	TGTGCCATCAGTGATCTGACTAGCTATGGGACCCAGTACTTC
-	TRBJ1-1	many	TRBV7-2	CASSPRGGSTEAFF	TGTGCCAGCAGCCCTAGGGGAGGGAGCACTGAAGCTTTCTTT
-	TRBJ2-3	-	TRBV18	CASSPLSRLTDTQYF	TGTGCCAGCTCACCACTCTCACGACTCACAGATACGCAGTATTTT
-	TRBJ2-1	-	TRBV12-3/TRBV12-4	CASSLSGLGNEQFF	TGTGCCAGCAGTTTATCAGGGTTGGGCAATGAGCAGTTCTTC
TRBD1	TRBJ2-1	-	TRBV7-6	CASSAGTGVLEQFF	TGTGCCAGCAGCGCCGGGACAGGGGTTCTAGAGCAGTTCTTC
-	TRBJ1-1	-	TRBV6-6	CASSYQGKNTEAFF	TGTGCCAGCAGTTACCAGGGAAAGAACACTGAAGCTTTCTTT